These 24 T cell receptor beta chains were sequenced from one sample in a study of blood T cell repertoires in COVID-19. Some clones are missing from TCRdb's copy, which holds only in-frame ones; the method was immunoSEQ multiplex PCR. The sample has some 320,000 clones; about 88% are singletons. The sequencing input was PBMCs or T cells enriched from blood (not recorded which). The receptor set was obtained from a man aged 55 to 69 who had recovered from COVID-19.

The CDR3 nucleotides read TGTGCCAGCAGCCCTGGGACAGGGAACACTGAAGCTTTCTTT. Residues: CASSPGTGNTEAFF. This chain joins TRBV9 and TRBJ1-1, with 8 bases fitting TRBD1. The CDR3 extends over 14 amino acids. V lost 4 bases and J lost 1; bases outside the gene matches: 3. From germline, CDR1 is SGDLS and CDR2 YYNGEE.

The J gene is TRBJ1-3, the V gene TRBV13; D remains ambiguous. Trimming cost V 4 bases and J 0 bases, with 7 bases left between them. CDR1 and CDR2 (germline): PRHDT, FYEKMQ (reference sequence). The CDR3 runs 14 residues. CDR3 loop: CASSSTDSGNTIYF. The CDR3 nucleotides read TGTGCCAGCAGCTCTACAGACTCTGGAAACACCATATATTTT.

The rearrangement links TRBV3-1 (or the pseudogene TRBV3-2) to TRBJ1-3; tentatively, D is TRBD1 (5 bases). The V gene's germline CDR1 is LGHDT and CDR2 YNNKEL (reference sequence). This CDR3 has 15 amino acids. Trimming shortened V by 4 bases and J by 0 bases, and 10 bases separated the two germline ends. The CDR3 region is CASSPRQSSGNTIYF. The CDR3 DNA reads TGTGCCAGCAGCCCAAGACAGTCCTCTGGAAACACCATATATTTT.

The chain employs TRBV29-1 and TRBJ2-7; no reliable D call. The V end was cut by 4 bases, the J end by 2 bases, with 9 bases between. The CDR3 has 12 residues. Germline CDR1 SQVTM, CDR2 ANQGSEA. The DNA for the CDR3 is TGCAGCGTTGGTACCGACACCTACGAGCAGTACTTC. Translated: CSVGTDTYEQYF.

This clone has just one count. V usage is TRBV4-1 and J usage is TRBJ1-5; D unresolved. The CDR3 consists of 17 residues. The V end lost 3 bases, the J end lost 4 bases, and 19 bases lay between the germline ends. Germline-derived CDR1 and CDR2 are MGHRA and YSYEKL. The CDR3 is CASSQNRAPGNNQPQHF. In DNA, the CDR3 is TGCGCCAGCAGCCAGAACCGGGCCCCGGGGAATAATCAGCCCCAGCATTTT.

This clone came up a few times. For the CDR3, the DNA is TGTGCCAGCAGTGGTAGCTACACCGGGGAGCTGTTTTTT. Translated, it gives CASSGSYTGELFF. The chain carries TRBV2 and TRBJ2-2, with no clear D. This CDR3 has 13 residues. The germline V and J ends were trimmed by 4 bases and 3 bases, with 6 bases remaining between them. The germline gives CDR1 SNHLY, CDR2 FYNNEI.

This chain connects TRBV25-1 to TRBJ2-1; TRBD2 aligns across 7 bases. From germline, CDR1 is MGHDK and CDR2 SYGVNS. With 5 bases clipped from V and 7 bases from J, the junction kept 8 bases outside the gene matches. This CDR3 has 14 amino acids. The DNA of the CDR3 is TGTGCCAGCAGTTCCGCCCGGGGGGTGAATGAGCAGTTCTTC. Its translation is CASSSARGVNEQFF.

V is TRBV4-3 and J is TRBJ2-7, with 11 bases identical to TRBD1. Germline-derived CDR1 and CDR2 are LGHNA and YSLEER. The CDR3 loop spans 18 amino acids. Trimming removed 1 base from V and 0 bases from J; junction bases left unmatched: 8. The DNA for the CDR3 is TGCGCCAGCAGCCAAGTCGGGGTGGGGACAGGGGGCTCCTACGAGCAGTACTTC. Amino acid sequence: CASSQVGVGTGGSYEQYF.

The CDR3 sequence is CASSFLSSVTF. The CDR3 DNA follows: TGTGCCAGCAGTTTTTTGTCCTCGGTCACCTTC. This chain uses TRBV12-3 or TRBV12-4 with TRBJ1-2; D remains unclear. The V gene lost 3 bases and the J gene lost 13 bases, with 12 bases spanning the gap. There are 11 residues in the CDR3.

This chain links TRBV5-1 with TRBJ1-1; a weak D match, TRBD1 (6 bases). Trimming cost V 4 bases and J 13 bases, with 20 bases left between them. This CDR3 is 13 amino acids long. Germline lookup yields CDR1 SGHRS and CDR2 YFSETQ. The CDR3 nucleotides read TGCGCCAGCAGCCCGGAAACAGGGCCCGAGGGTTTCTTT. Amino acid sequence: CASSPETGPEGFF.

The chain carries TRBV11-3 and TRBJ2-1, with TRBD2 identical over 14 bases. Germline V gene sequence: CDR1 SGHNT, CDR2 YENEEA. CDR3 length: 17 residues. After removal of 1 base from V and 10 bases from J, the junction contained 9 bases not matched to a gene. CDR3 coding DNA: TGTGCCAGCAGCTTAGTTGGGGGACTAGCGGGAGTGAACGAGCAGTTCTTC. Translation: CASSLVGGLAGVNEQFF.

This clone showed up just once. This chain links TRBV5-8 with TRBJ2-7; perhaps TRBD2 as D (5 bases). Germline values: CDR1 SGHTS, CDR2 YDEGEE. This CDR3 has 14 residues. The V and J ends lost 0 bases and 3 bases respectively, with 10 bases between them. CDR3 sequence: CASSLAPSLYEQYF. The CDR3 nucleotides read TGTGCCAGCAGCTTGGCACCTAGCCTCTACGAGCAGTACTTC.

The chain has TRBV9 and TRBJ2-3, with TRBD2 identical over 8 bases. Unmatched junction bases numbered 16, after V lost 4 bases and J lost 6 bases. Looked up from germline, CDR1 is SGDLS and CDR2 is YYNGEE. The CDR3 is 17 amino acids. CDR3 in amino acids: CASSPTSGSGGRDTQYF. CDR3 bases: TGTGCCAGCAGCCCCACTTCAGGGAGCGGGGGCCGGGATACGCAGTATTTT.

V usage is TRBV6-5 and J usage is TRBJ1-2, with 7 bases matching TRBD1. The junction had 9 bases not matched to a gene; V was cut back by 6 bases and J by 8 bases. This CDR3 has 13 residues. Germline V gives CDR1 MNHEY, CDR2 SVGAGI. The CDR3 region has the DNA TGTGCCAGCAGCCCCGCAGGGGGGCGCGGCTACACCTTC. The encoded protein is CASSPAGGRGYTF.

This rearrangement joins TRBV12-5 to TRBJ1-2, with D maybe TRBD1 (6 bases). V was cut by 1 base and J by 2 bases, with 11 bases left in between. The CDR3 sequence is 15 residues long. Germline CDR1 and CDR2: LGHNT and FRNRAP. CDR3 DNA sequence: TGTGCTAGTGGTTTGGACCCACAGGGCAACTATGGCTACACCTTC. Its translation is CASGLDPQGNYGYTF.

Here the CDR3 reads CASSPNGLSGSSYNEQFF. CDR3 nucleotides: TGTGCCAGCAGCCCGAACGGCCTTAGCGGGTCCTCCTACAATGAGCAGTTCTTC. This chain joins TRBV11-2 and TRBJ2-1; 7 nucleotides match TRBD2. Germline loops: CDR1 SGHAT, CDR2 FQNNGV. The CDR3 covers 18 residues. J lost 0 bases, V lost 5 bases, and 13 bases had no gene match.

This chain joins TRBV12-3 or TRBV12-4 and TRBJ1-5; D not certain. The V end was cut by 4 bases, the J end by 7 bases, with 11 bases between. This CDR3 region has 13 residues. CDR3 DNA sequence: TGTGCCAGCAGTTCGTTACTAGGACAGCCCCAGCATTTT. Translating gives CASSSLLGQPQHF.

The chain uses TRBV30 and TRBJ1-4, with D unresolved. The germline CDR1 and CDR2 sequences are GTSNPN and SVGIG (reference sequence). V was trimmed by 4 bases and J by 8 bases, leaving 11 bases between them. CDR3 size: 12 residues. DNA of the CDR3: TGTGCCTGGACTGTACAGCCGGAAAAACTGTTTTTT. Translating it yields CAWTVQPEKLFF. Full variable domain (remainder filled in from reference TRBV30 and TRBJ1-4): SQTIHQWPATLVQPVGSPLSLECTVEGTSNPNLYWYRQAAGRGLQLLFYSVGIGQISSEVPQNLSASRPQDRQFILSSKKLLLSDSGFYLCAWTVQPEKLFFGSGTQLSVL.

The chain recombines TRBV5-5 with TRBJ2-2; TRBD2 agrees at 7 bases. Germline loops: CDR1 SGHKS, CDR2 YYEKEE (reference sequence). With 4 bases clipped from V and 0 bases from J, the junction kept 12 bases outside the gene matches. This CDR3 is built from 18 residues. Written as DNA, the CDR3 is TGTGCCAGCAGCGATGGGGGGGTGATCAAATCGAACACCGGGGAGCTGTTTTTT. This encodes CASSDGGVIKSNTGELFF.

This sequence joins TRBV2 and TRBJ2-1, with a weak D call TRBD2 (7 bases). CDR1 is SNHLY, CDR2 FYNNEI, per germline. CDR3 length: 15 amino acids. The germline V and J ends were trimmed by 5 bases and 5 bases, with 16 bases remaining between them. CDR3 in amino acids: CASSKDSRGDNEQFF. The CDR3 nucleotides read TGTGCCAGCAGTAAGGACAGCCGGGGGGACAATGAGCAGTTCTTC.

The chain is built from TRBV7-2 and TRBJ2-3; 7 bases agree with TRBD2. The CDR3 covers 15 residues. The V gene's germline CDR1 is SGHTA and CDR2 FQGNSA. The junction had 16 bases not matched to a gene; V was cut back by 5 bases and J by 11 bases. This CDR3 is CASSPSGLDGGRQYF. CDR3 in DNA: TGTGCCAGCAGCCCAAGTGGACTAGACGGCGGCAGGCAGTATTTT.

This clone was recorded only once. J is TRBJ1-3 and V is TRBV27; TRBD1 is a possible D gene (5 bases). Trimming removed 6 bases at V and 4 bases at J, with 13 bases between. Germline assignment: CDR1 MNHEY and CDR2 SMNVEV (reference sequence). There are 14 residues in the CDR3. The DNA for the CDR3 is TGTGCCAGCAGCCTGTCGGGGGTCGGAAACACCATATATTTT. This codes for CASSLSGVGNTIYF.

The chain recombines TRBV5-1 with TRBJ1-1; no definite D call. Germline V lookup: CDR1 SGHRS, CDR2 YFSETQ. Trimming removed 3 bases at V and 1 base at J, with 10 bases between. The CDR3 is 14 amino acids. The CDR3 loop reads CASSSIGENTEAFF. CDR3 bases: TGCGCCAGCAGCTCAATCGGTGAGAACACTGAAGCTTTCTTT.

The rearrangement links TRBV5-1 to TRBJ1-2; 9 bases fit TRBD1. The CDR3 is 19 amino acids. Germline CDR1 SGHRS, CDR2 YFSETQ. The V and J ends lost 1 base and 5 bases, in that order; junction bases with no gene match: 18. The CDR3 DNA is TGCGCCAGCAGCTTGTACCCGTCCCGGGACAGGGTGCTATTTTATGGCTACACCTTC. Amino acid sequence: CASSLYPSRDRVLFYGYTF.